This passage covers 17 T cell receptor beta chains from one sample sequenced in a study of T-cell reconstitution after alpha-beta-depleted transplantation in children (dated by TCRdb to 2016 to 2017). Library prep was done by PCR. The sequencer listed for this sample is Illumina HiSeq 2500. To normalize quantification of the TCRbeta repertoire, the TCR libraries were built with molecular barcoding that relied on unique molecular identifiers. The raw public data were reprocessed by TCRdb itself: fastp quality trimming at Q25, MiXCR clonotype calling, in-frame beta chains only. Each record represents a unique CDR3 protein, reported with the most common genes and DNA among its rows. For this sample there are some 460,000 distinct CDR3 sequences; around 15% appear just once. In total, the top ten clones hold around 28% of the sample. Read against the paper, the sample's treatment or condition label means: allogeneic hematopoietic cell transplantation with graft depleted of TCRalphabeta T cells and CD19 B cells.

The starting material was PBMCs, mostly from graft donor cells, obtained 360 days after TCRalphabeta/CD19-depleted stem cell transplant. All receptors come from a boy under two years old who had a stem cell transplant for Wiskott-Aldrich syndrome, so the T cells may come from the graft donor.

This chain joins TRBV11-1 and TRBJ2-1; TRBD1 agrees at 11 bases. Trimming removed 0 bases from V and 5 bases from J; junction bases left unmatched: 9. Germline values: CDR1 SGHAT, CDR2 FQDESV (reference sequence). This CDR3 has 18 amino acids. The CDR3 loop reads CASSLAPLDRGRHNEQFF. The CDR3 DNA reads as TGTGCCAGCAGCTTAGCCCCCCTGGACAGGGGGCGCCACAATGAGCAGTTCTTC.

In this sample, this clonotype turned up many times. The V call is TRBV11-2, the J call TRBJ2-3, with D possibly matching TRBD1 (5 bases). This CDR3 spans 15 amino acids. Trimming removed 5 bases at V and 4 bases at J, with 16 bases between. Germline CDR1 reads SGHAT; CDR2 reads FQNNGV. CDR3 loop: CASSNLGRGSDTQYF. CDR3 sequence (DNA): TGTGCCAGCAGCAACTTGGGGCGTGGGTCAGATACGCAGTATTTT.

This sequence joins TRBV7-6 and TRBJ2-3, with 8 bases lining up with TRBD2. With V trimmed by 5 bases and J by 0 bases, 13 bases remained unmatched. The CDR3 length is 18 residues. Germline V gives CDR1 SGHVS, CDR2 FNYEAQ. As DNA, the CDR3 is TGTGCCAGCAGCCTCCATTTGCGGGCTAGCGGGAGCACAGATACGCAGTATTTT. It codes for CASSLHLRASGSTDTQYF.

V usage is TRBV7-2 and J usage is TRBJ2-5, with D unresolved. The germline gives CDR1 SGHTA, CDR2 FQGNSA. The CDR3 runs to 14 residues. The germline V and J ends were trimmed by 2 bases and 5 bases, with 12 bases remaining between them. CDR3 in DNA: TGTGCCAGCAGCTTATACCTTAACGTGGAGACCCAGTACTTC. This sequence encodes CASSLYLNVETQYF.

This clonotype was counted a few times. The gene calls are TRBV24-1 and TRBJ2-1; D remains unclear. Germline V gene lookup returns CDR1 KGHDR and CDR2 SFDVKD. The CDR3 is made up of 13 amino acids. Trimming took off 9 bases at V and 0 bases at J, with 8 bases between the two ends. The DNA for the CDR3 is TGTGCCACCGGAAAAGGCTCCTACAATGAGCAGTTCTTC. Translating it yields CATGKGSYNEQFF.

The gene calls are TRBV4-1 and TRBJ1-6; the D gene is possibly TRBD1 (5 bases). Germline CDR1 and CDR2: MGHRA and YSYEKL. The CDR3 is 15 residues long. The ends were cut back, 5 bases at V and 5 bases at J, with 13 bases in the middle. The CDR3 spells CASSYRDLDNSPLHF. In nucleotides, the CDR3 is TGCGCCAGCAGCTACCGGGACCTTGATAATTCACCCCTCCACTTT.

The V and J genes are TRBV3-1 and TRBJ1-1; the D gene is possibly TRBD1 (5 bases). Deletions cut 5 bases from V and 3 bases from J, with 16 bases between. Germline lookup yields CDR1 LGHDT and CDR2 YNNKEL (reference sequence). The CDR3 is 15 residues long. The CDR3 is CASSAAWGRDTEAFF. CDR3 DNA sequence: TGTGCCAGCAGCGCGGCTTGGGGGAGGGACACTGAAGCTTTCTTT.

This sequence joins TRBV7-2 and TRBJ2-5; D may correspond to TRBD1 or TRBD2 (6 bases each). The germline gives CDR1 SGHTA, CDR2 FQGNSA. The CDR3 length is 17 residues. The V end lost 4 bases, the J end lost 2 bases, and 20 bases lay between the germline ends. This chain's CDR3 is CASSYGGGTFSQETQYF. The CDR3 bases are TGTGCCAGCAGCTACGGTGGAGGGACATTTTCGCAAGAGACCCAGTACTTC.

The sample holds a few counts of this clonotype. The chain joins TRBV14 to TRBJ2-1; tentatively, D is TRBD2 (7 bases). With 0 bases removed from V and 6 bases from J, the gap between germline ends came to 12 bases. This CDR3 is built from 15 residues. The germline V gene has CDR1 SGHDN and CDR2 FVKESK. This CDR3 reads CASSQDGGGINEQFF. The CDR3 coding sequence is TGTGCCAGCAGCCAAGATGGGGGGGGCATCAATGAGCAGTTCTTC.

In its sample, this clonotype was seen a few times. The genes are TRBV15 and TRBJ2-7; 10 bases are a match to TRBD2. The germline V gene has CDR1 LNHNV and CDR2 YYDKDF (reference sequence). J gave up 2 bases and V 2 bases, and 9 bases lay outside the gene matches. CDR3 size: 17 residues. The CDR3 bases are TGTGCCACCAGCAGAACCCCCTTAGCGGGAGGAACCTACGAGCAGTACTTC. Protein sequence: CATSRTPLAGGTYEQYF.

The V and J genes are TRBV27 and TRBJ2-7, with a possible D match to TRBD1 (5 bases). The CDR3 sequence is 14 residues long. Germline values: CDR1 MNHEY, CDR2 SMNVEV (reference sequence). The ends were cut back, 3 bases at V and 0 bases at J, with 9 bases in the middle. Written as DNA, the CDR3 is TGTGCCAGCAGTTTTGACAGCCTCTCCTACGAGCAGTACTTC. Residues: CASSFDSLSYEQYF.

This clonotype was seen a handful of times. The V and J genes are TRBV4-3 and TRBJ2-2, with D tentatively TRBD1 (6 bases). CDR3 length: 16 residues. Trimming stripped 1 base from V and 8 bases from J, with 17 bases between. CDR1 is LGHNA and CDR2 is YSLEER in the germline V gene. CDR3 amino acids: CASSQGPPDSLGELFF. CDR3 sequence (DNA): TGCGCCAGCAGCCAAGGGCCCCCGGACAGTCTAGGGGAGCTGTTTTTT.

This chain links TRBV5-6 with TRBJ2-7; D remains unclear. This CDR3 is built from 12 residues. The V end lost 4 bases, the J end lost 6 bases, and 11 bases lay between the germline ends. CDR1 is SGHDT and CDR2 is YYEEEE in the germline V gene. The CDR3 DNA sequence: TGTGCCAGCAGCAACACAAGGTTCGAGCAGTACTTC. It specifies CASSNTRFEQYF.

This clonotype was picked up a small number of times. The V call is TRBV5-1, the J call TRBJ2-7; no clear D gene. CDR1 and CDR2 from the germline V gene are SGHRS and YFSETQ. Trimming left V 4 bases short and J 2 bases short, with 13 bases between. CDR3 length equals 14 residues. The CDR3, as DNA: TGCGCCAGCAGCGGTCGCATTGGGGCCTACGAGCAGTACTTC. Translated: CASSGRIGAYEQYF.

This chain uses TRBV7-8 with TRBJ2-7; 9 bases align to TRBD2. The CDR3 runs to 15 residues. Germline CDR1 and CDR2: SGHVS and FQNEAQ. The V segment lost 7 bases and the J segment 4 bases; nucleotides outside the gene matches: 11. This CDR3 is CASKVGASGIYEQYF. CDR3 DNA sequence: TGTGCCAGCAAGGTCGGGGCTAGCGGGATTTACGAGCAGTACTTC.

The chain recombines TRBV27 with TRBJ2-1; D possibly corresponds to TRBD2 (6 bases). Trimming shortened V by 0 bases and J by 7 bases, and 7 bases separated the two germline ends. CDR1 is MNHEY, CDR2 SMNVEV, per germline (reference sequence). The CDR3 is 13 residues long. Here the CDR3 DNA reads TGTGCCAGCAGTTTATCGACTAGTAATGAGCAGTTCTTC. Protein product: CASSLSTSNEQFF.

This clonotype was detected only a few times. The gene calls are TRBV19 and TRBJ2-7; a possible D gene is TRBD2 (5 bases). Germline values: CDR1 LNHDA, CDR2 SQIVND (reference sequence). The V and J ends lost 3 bases and 4 bases respectively, with 13 bases between them. The CDR3 totals 14 residues. The CDR3 bases are TGTGCCAGTAGTATCTCCACCGGGGAGTACGAGCAGTACTTC. Protein product: CASSISTGEYEQYF.